The sequence of this T cell receptor (beta chain) was determined in a study of blood T cell repertoires in COVID-19. On the study more broadly: COVID-19 samples collected from the United States, Italy and Spain covered acute and convalescent phases. Sample material is recorded as cDNA or gDNA derived from T cells, B-cell-depleted T cells, or PBMCs.

Germline values: CDR1 LNHDA, CDR2 SQIVND (reference sequence). V lost 3 bases to trimming and J lost 5 bases, with 11 bases between them. This CDR3 region has 14 residues. Source study methods: Amplification with reference gene primers provided the estimates of nucleated cell counts. The protocol was immunoSEQ multiplex PCR, while the TCRdb copy is restricted to in-frame clones and leaves out a portion. Clonal size and the V and J genes are those of that table, whereas D and trimming came from the DNA. The table records about 94,000 clones, around 87% of them present only once. The TCR originated in a woman at least 80 years old with acute or convalescent COVID-19. The chain recombines TRBV19 with TRBJ1-5, with D unclear. The specimen sequenced was peripheral blood. The CDR3 is CASSIGQVYQPQHF. CDR3 coding DNA: TGTGCCAGTAGTATCGGTCAGGTATATCAGCCCCAGCATTTT. The full variable domain, in which reference TRBV19 and TRBJ1-5 provide the parts outside the CDR3, is DGGITQSPKYLFRKEGQNVTLSCEQNLNHDAMYWYRQDPGQGLRLIYYSQIVNDFQKGDIAEGYSVSREKKESFPLTVTSAQKNPTAFYLCASSIGQVYQPQHFGDGTRLSIL.